The T cell receptor (beta chain) under discussion was sequenced for a study of cytomegalovirus exposure and HLA in healthy donors. Study observations and caveats: Most of the CMV-associated TCR beta chains (in a later analysis) appeared to be HLA-restricted. For cytomegalovirus status, the classifier reportedly gave diagnoses with high specificity and sensitivity. In an earlier analysis, most TCR beta V segments were productive about 87% or about 30% of the time. Relative to the approximately 660-donor mean, N-insertions were reportedly fewer in an Asian-associated ancestry cluster in a later analysis.

Both 60 Vbeta primers and 13 Jbeta primers went into the PCR. Generated by immunoSEQ multiplex PCR, the TCRdb table keeps only in-frame clones and is missing some. The sample consists of 150,000 to 200,000 clones, approximately 84% of them appearing once. Of note for this clone: The antigen is undetermined.

Trimming stripped 5 bases from V and 5 bases from J, with 19 bases between. Germline V lookup: CDR1 SGHDN, CDR2 FVKESK. CDR3 size: 15 residues. The TCR comes from a man aged 45-65 years in good health and CMV-seronegative. The sequenced sample consisted of PBMCs. The V call is TRBV14, the J call TRBJ2-7; tentatively, D is TRBD1 (6 bases). DNA for the CDR3: TGTGCCAGCAGCTCCCCGGGCGGATCAGGGGACGAGCAGTACTTC. This translates into CASSSPGGSGDEQYF.